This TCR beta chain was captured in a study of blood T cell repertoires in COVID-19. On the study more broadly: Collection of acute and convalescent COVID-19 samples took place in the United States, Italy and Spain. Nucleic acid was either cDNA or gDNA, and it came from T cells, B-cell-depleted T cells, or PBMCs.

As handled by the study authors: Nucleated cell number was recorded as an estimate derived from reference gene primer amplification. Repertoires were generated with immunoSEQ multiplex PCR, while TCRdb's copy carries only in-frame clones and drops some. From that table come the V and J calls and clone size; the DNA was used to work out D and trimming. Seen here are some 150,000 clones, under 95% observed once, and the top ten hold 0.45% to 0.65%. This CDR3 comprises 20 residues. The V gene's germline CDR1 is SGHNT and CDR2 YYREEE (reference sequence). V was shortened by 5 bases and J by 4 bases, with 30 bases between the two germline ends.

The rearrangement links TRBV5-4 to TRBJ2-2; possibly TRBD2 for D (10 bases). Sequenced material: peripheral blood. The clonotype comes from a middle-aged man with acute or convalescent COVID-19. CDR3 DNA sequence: TGTGCCAGCAGGCCGGGACAGGGTCGGCTAGCGGGAGTCGGCACCGGGGAGCTGTTTTTT. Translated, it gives CASRPGQGRLAGVGTGELFF. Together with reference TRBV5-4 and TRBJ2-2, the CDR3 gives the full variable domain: ETGVTQSPTHLIKTRGQQVTLRCSSQSGHNTVSWYQQALGQGPQFIFQYYREEENGRGNFPPRFSGLQFPNYSSELNVNALELDDSALYLCASRPGQGRLAGVGTGELFFGEGSRLTVL.